This T cell receptor beta chain was identified during a study of T cell responses to AZD1222 COVID-19 vaccine. Study results and caveats: Donors were largely white British and mainly female; clonal diversity was possibly underestimated.

Worth noting for this clone: Its antigen is as yet unknown.

Trimming stripped 3 bases from V and 8 bases from J, with 7 bases between. The CDR3 length is 11 residues. Second-dose timings of about 4 or about 12 weeks were pooled. The repertoire was sequenced with immunoSEQ multiplex PCR; TCRdb's copy has only in-frame clones and lacks some. Of 78,000 or so clones detected, roughly 75% appear once; the ten largest clones hold 47%. The clonotype was recovered from an adult who received the AZD1222 COVID-19 vaccine. The sequencing used peripheral blood, collected 28 days after the second AZD1222 dose. The J gene is TRBJ1-2, the V gene TRBV12-3 or TRBV12-4; D gene uncertain. The DNA of the CDR3 is TGTGCCAGCAGTTTTGGCAGCGGCTACACCTTC. Translating it yields CASSFGSGYTF.